This TCR beta chain was obtained from a study of T cells in localized non-small cell lung cancer. Assay: immunoSEQ multiplex PCR; the TCRdb copy retains only in-frame clones and omits some. Counted here are roughly 89,000 clones, approximately 91% occurring once; the ten biggest clones make up 4.1%. This CDR3 is 15 amino acids long. V shed 5 bases and J shed 4 bases, with 17 bases lying between them. Looked up from germline, CDR1 is MNHEY and CDR2 is SVGAGI. On this clone itself: Its target is not known.

The study, taken as a whole, reports: Within adjacent lung there appeared a median approximately 60 of the top 100 tumor clones. There was higher T cell clonality in uninvolved adjacent lung than in tumor, and it was highest there.

The TCR sequence derives from a woman aged 40-70 years with stage II squamous cell lung carcinoma. The material sequenced was PBMCs, taken before any cancer treatment. This chain connects TRBV6-5 to TRBJ1-2, with D possibly TRBD1 on 5 matching bases. CDR3 region: CASSPPGKGSYGYTF. CDR3 nucleotide sequence: TGTGCCAGCAGTCCCCCGGGGAAGGGGAGCTATGGCTACACCTTC.